The 4 T cell receptor beta chains listed next were all sequenced from one sample in a study of blood T cell repertoires in COVID-19. Profiling relied on immunoSEQ multiplex PCR, and the TCRdb table lists in-frame clones only, not all of them. The table has about 220,000 clones, about 85% seen once; the top ten hold about 20%. The sequenced material came from peripheral blood. All receptors come from a man aged 25 to 40 with active or convalescent COVID-19.

The chain's CDR3 is CASSERPTDTHQETQYF. In DNA, the CDR3 is TGCGCCAGCAGTGAGCGCCCCACAGACACCCACCAAGAGACCCAGTACTTC. The rearrangement joins TRBV10-2 to TRBJ2-5, with D uncertain. The CDR3 sequence is 17 residues long. CDR1 and CDR2 from the germline V gene are WSHSY and SAAADI. Trimming removed 2 bases at V and 0 bases at J, with 16 bases between.

V gene TRBV11-2 combines with J gene TRBJ2-3; possibly TRBD1 for D (6 bases). V was trimmed by 3 bases and J by 1 base, leaving 14 bases between them. CDR1 and CDR2 from the germline V gene are SGHAT and FQNNGV. This CDR3 has 16 residues. In DNA, the CDR3 is TGTGCCAGCAGCTTTACAGGGCTCCCTGGCACAGATACGCAGTATTTT. Protein product: CASSFTGLPGTDTQYF.

The sample holds one count of this clone. The gene calls are TRBV6-5 and TRBJ2-7, with D possibly matching TRBD2 (5 bases). There are 15 residues in the CDR3. Germline V lookup: CDR1 MNHEY, CDR2 SVGAGI. Trimming cost V 6 bases and J 2 bases, with 17 bases left between them. The CDR3 sequence: CASSRGPLATYEQYF. CDR3 coding DNA: TGTGCCAGCAGCCGAGGGCCATTAGCTACCTACGAGCAGTACTTC.

This chain connects TRBV11-2 to TRBJ2-1; D is perhaps TRBD2 (7 bases). The CDR3 length is 16 residues. V was pared by 4 bases and J by 9 bases, with 22 bases between. Germline assignment: CDR1 SGHAT and CDR2 FQNNGV. This chain's CDR3 is CASSWGEGGPLAEQFF. The CDR3 bases are TGTGCCAGCAGCTGGGGTGAGGGGGGGCCGTTGGCTGAGCAGTTCTTC.